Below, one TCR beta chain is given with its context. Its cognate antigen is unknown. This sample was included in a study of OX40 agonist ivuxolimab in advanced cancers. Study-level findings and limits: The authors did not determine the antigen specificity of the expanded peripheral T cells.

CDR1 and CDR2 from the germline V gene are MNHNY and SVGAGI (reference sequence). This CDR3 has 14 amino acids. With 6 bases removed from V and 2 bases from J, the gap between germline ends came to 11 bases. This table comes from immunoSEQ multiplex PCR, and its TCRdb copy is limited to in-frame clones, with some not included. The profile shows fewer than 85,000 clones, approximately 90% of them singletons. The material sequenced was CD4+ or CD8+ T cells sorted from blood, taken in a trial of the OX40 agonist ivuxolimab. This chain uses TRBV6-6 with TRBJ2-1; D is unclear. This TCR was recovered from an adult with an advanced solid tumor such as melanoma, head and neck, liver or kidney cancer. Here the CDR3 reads CASSPFVPYNEQFF. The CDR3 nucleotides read TGTGCCAGCAGCCCCTTCGTACCCTACAATGAGCAGTTCTTC.